This T cell receptor beta chain was documented in a study of blood T cell repertoires in COVID-19. How the authors handled the data: Reference gene primer amplification in the assay estimated nucleated cell counts. Clones were sequenced by immunoSEQ multiplex PCR, and TCRdb holds only the in-frame ones, with some missing. V and J calls and clone size are those listed in that table; D and trimming were worked out from the DNA. The sample includes over 300,000 clones, around 89% seen only once; the top ten take approximately 1%. Participants were aged roughly 18 to 100 years from about two dozen US areas. Germline assignment: CDR1 SGHDN and CDR2 FVKESK. Trimming pared 3 bases from V and 7 bases from J, leaving 6 bases between. The CDR3 extends over 11 amino acids.

The genes are TRBV14 and TRBJ1-2; no firm D call. The specimen was PBMCs or T cells enriched from blood (not recorded which). The sequence was collected from a woman in her 30s with acute COVID-19. In DNA form, the CDR3 reads TGTGCCAGCAGCCACGGGTTTGGCTACACCTTC. This codes for CASSHGFGYTF. Full variable domain (missing parts from reference TRBV14 and TRBJ1-2): EAGVTQFPSHSVIEKGQTVTLRCDPISGHDNLYWYRRVMGKEIKFLLHFVKESKQDESGMPNNRFLAERTGGTYSTLKVQPAELEDSGVYFCASSHGFGYTFGSGTRLTVV.